The T cell receptor (beta chain) described here comes from a study of identifying expanded T cells in peripheral blood (dated by TCRdb to about 2019). Regarding the study in general: Technical replicates were generated by sequencing separate aliquots of the same genomic DNA pool, with four replicates compared pairwise. Study-wide findings and limitations: Across all healthy-donor time intervals, the beta-binomial model significantly cut both the number of clones called differentially abundant and the false-positive rate. For all healthy donors, the variance in clone template counts between two-week samples rose significantly as total template count increased. The authors expected that over much longer intervals, such as months to years, biological variance in healthy repertoires might increase even further. The binomial model flagged approximately 1.2 differentially abundant clones between technical replicates, compared with approximately 15 over approximately 2 weeks and 19 over approximately four weeks.

Including cysteine and phenylalanine, the CDR3 has 18 amino acids. Solely the CDR3 DNA is kept, with 54 bases framed from the first base. At the junction V is shortened by 8 bases and J by 0 bases, with 23 bases in between. A word on this clone: Its recognized antigen is unknown. No much larger clone exists at a distance of one base, and base qualities are not known.

The immunoSEQ Assay, which uses bias-controlled multiplex PCR amplification of genomic DNA, was used to profile TCRbeta CDR3 regions. From the authors' description of their analysis: To quantify the absolute abundance of each unique TCRbeta CDR3 region, the sequences were collapsed and filtered. Differential abundance was tested with a binomial (Fisher-equivalent) model and with a beta-binomial model adding time-dependent variance fitted from healthy donors. Clones with fewer than 5 combined templates were removed, and differential abundance was called for clones with a Benjamini-Hochberg FDR below 0.01. The form v = (b*log(k)+a)^2 was used to model beta-binomial variance as a function of total template count across the two samples. TCRdb stores this immuneACCESS table with in-frame sequences only. Part of the clones is absent; in the studies checked, under half of the shortfall reflects unresolved V genes, and no reason is known for the rest. V, J and clone size are those of that table, while D and trimming were read from the DNA. The sample table records approximately 57,000 clones; roughly 87% of these occur just once. 3% to 4% of the sample belongs to the ten largest clones.

During the collection period, no immune events, such as infections, were documented for the healthy donors. To calibrate time-dependent variance in a beta-binomial model of T-cell clone differential abundance, blood repertoires from healthy donors were used as a training cohort. The training cohort was composed of around ten healthy donors, 3 female and 7 male. An age range of roughly 29 to 64 years, with an average of 43 years, was recorded for the donors. Obtained from a commercial supplier, whole blood was collected from each healthy donor at three time points set about 2 weeks apart. Genomic DNA was extracted from unsorted whole blood for immunosequencing.

Sequencing was performed on blood. The V gene is TRBV23-1 and the J gene is TRBJ1-5; the D gene remains uncertain. TRBV23-1 belongs to the ORF category, with a function that is uncertain. This TCR came from a person between 18 and 69 years old in good health. The CDR3 amino acid sequence is: CASLHGSRPLYSNQPQHF. The DNA sequence is given as TGCGCCAGCCTTCATGGGAGCAGGCCTCTTTATAGCAATCAGCCCCAGCATTTT.